What follows is one T cell receptor (beta chain) and its context. The antigen is undetermined. This record belongs to a study of T cell clones after liver transplantation. Study observations and caveats: In a couple of subjects, few donor cells limited the measurable donor-reactive repertoire. Donor-reactive sequences fell more than third party-reactive ones, suggesting partial deletion.

The repertoire was sequenced with immunoSEQ multiplex PCR; TCRdb's copy has only in-frame clones and lacks some. The sample consists of roughly 72,000 clones, 84% of them appearing once. CD3+CD4+ and CD3+CD8+ cells were FACS-sorted from thawed unstimulated PBMCs. The sample in question was CD4+ T cells from blood, obtained less than 50 months after liver transplant. The sequence derives from a human patient who received a liver transplant. Some of the T cells might come from the graft donor.

CDR3 protein: CASSWAQGRVETQYF. The DNA for the CDR3 is TGTGCCAGCAGCTGGGCTCAGGGGCGTGTGGAGACCCAGTACTTC. The chain joins TRBV7-2 to TRBJ2-5; TRBD1 might be the D (6 bases). Trimming shortened V by 4 bases and J by 5 bases, and 17 bases separated the two germline ends. The CDR3 spans 15 residues. Per germline, CDR1 SGHTA and CDR2 FQGNSA. Variable domain in full (rest from reference TRBV7-2 and TRBJ2-5): GAGVSQSPSNKVTEKGKDVELRCDPISGHTALYWYRQSLGQGLEFLIYFQGNSAPDKSGLPSDRFSAERTGGSVSTLTIQRTQQEDSAVYLCASSWAQGRVETQYFGPGTRLLVL.